These 14 T cell receptor beta chains share one sample of origin, sequenced in a study of T cell clusters in autoimmune cytopenias. TRB was amplified by touch-down multiplex PCR, primer pools A and B combined. TCRdb re-called the multiplex PCR reads and shows each CDR3 protein once, DNA omitted. With under 7,500 distinct CDR3 sequences in the sample, the ten largest clones hold around a fifth. Roughly 40,000 genome equivalents of blood DNA were amplified for TRB. The data were also submitted as part of a second study, on T cell repertoires in aging, cancer and after chemotherapy.

Material: peripheral blood. Source of these receptors: a human donor in good health.

Frequency places this clonotype as medium-sized. This rearrangement joins TRBV6-5 to TRBJ1-4. The CDR3 consists of 16 residues. The germline V gene encodes CDR1 MNHEY and CDR2 SVGAGI. CDR3 residues: CASSLRRGVGNEKLFF.

The gene calls are TRBV12-3 or TRBV12-4 and TRBJ2-3; TCRdb's D gene call, TRBD2, goes unchecked for lack of DNA. The CDR3 is made up of 12 amino acids. CDR3 sequence reads: CASRGLAGGQYF.

Considering frequency, this clonotype is medium-sized. J is TRBJ1-6 and V is TRBV30; TCRdb picks TRBD1, but there is no DNA to check that call. Per germline, CDR1 GTSNPN and CDR2 SVGIG (reference sequence). The CDR3 length is 15 residues. Here the CDR3 reads CAWTPPGREGSPLHF.

This clonotype is classed as large by frequency. CDR3 amino acids: CASSSTGTSAETQYF. The V and J genes are TRBV12-3 or TRBV12-4 and TRBJ2-5; TCRdb reports TRBD2, a call that lacks DNA to check it against. The CDR3 runs 15 residues.

By frequency, this clonotype is medium-sized. J is TRBJ1-5 and V is TRBV30; TCRdb names TRBD1, which stays unverified in the absence of DNA. Germline-derived CDR1 and CDR2 are GTSNPN and SVGIG (reference sequence). The CDR3 runs to 17 residues. CDR3 residues: CAWGPRRLSFPNQPQHF.

The rearrangement uses TRBV6-1 and TRBJ2-1; TCRdb proposes TRBD1, but this gene call is untestable without DNA. The CDR3 contains 13 residues. CDR1 and CDR2 (germline): MNHNS, SASEGT. The CDR3 loop is CAVEGSSYNEQFF.

The chain recombines TRBV30 with TRBJ2-2. CDR3 length: 16 amino acids. CDR1 and CDR2 from the germline V gene are GTSNPN and SVGIG (reference sequence). The CDR3 loop reads CAWSVTPGQGTGELFF.

This CDR3 is CASSLLRGIEQYF. V is TRBV12-3 or TRBV12-4 and J is TRBJ2-7; TCRdb outputs TRBD1, but without DNA this stays unchecked. The CDR3 is 13 residues long.

By frequency, this clonotype registers medium-sized. The rearrangement joins TRBV6-2 or TRBV6-3 to TRBJ1-5. CDR1 and CDR2 from the germline V gene are MNHEY and SVGEGT. The CDR3 has 13 amino acids. The CDR3 loop is CASTWRENQPQHF.

The chain recombines TRBV6-1 with TRBJ2-3; no DNA is available, so the TRBD2 call from TCRdb remains unchecked. The CDR3 is 15 residues long. Germline loops: CDR1 MNHNS, CDR2 SASEGT. The CDR3 loop is CASSETSGSSDTQYF.

This chain joins TRBV19 and TRBJ2-7; with no DNA, the TCRdb D assignment of TRBD1 cannot be verified. The germline V gene encodes CDR1 LNHDA and CDR2 SQIVND (reference sequence). CDR3 size: 15 residues. The CDR3: CASTPGQGQSYEQYF.

V is TRBV18 and J is TRBJ2-1; as DNA is missing, the TRBD1 call by TCRdb cannot be tested. From germline, CDR1 is KGHSH and CDR2 LQKENI. CDR3 length: 18 residues. CDR3 region: CASSAKSPGQGAGNEQFF.

The chain carries TRBV5-1 and TRBJ1-1. CDR1 is SGHRS and CDR2 is YFSETQ in the germline V gene. This CDR3 contains 14 residues. CDR3 loop: CASSLGEGTTEAFF. The whole variable domain, remainder taken from reference TRBV5-1 and TRBJ1-1, is KAGVTQTPRYLIKTRGQQVTLSCSPISGHRSVSWYQQTPGQGLQFLFEYFSETQRNKGNFPGRFSGRQFSNSRSEMNVSTLELGDSALYLCASSLGEGTTEAFFGQGTRLTVV.

This clonotype is labeled medium-sized based on frequency. This chain connects TRBV5-6 to TRBJ2-7; absent DNA, TCRdb's TRBD1 call cannot be checked. The CDR3 is made up of 14 amino acids. Germline V gene data show CDR1 as SGHDT and CDR2 as YYEEEE. CDR3 residues: CASSLGHASYEQYF.